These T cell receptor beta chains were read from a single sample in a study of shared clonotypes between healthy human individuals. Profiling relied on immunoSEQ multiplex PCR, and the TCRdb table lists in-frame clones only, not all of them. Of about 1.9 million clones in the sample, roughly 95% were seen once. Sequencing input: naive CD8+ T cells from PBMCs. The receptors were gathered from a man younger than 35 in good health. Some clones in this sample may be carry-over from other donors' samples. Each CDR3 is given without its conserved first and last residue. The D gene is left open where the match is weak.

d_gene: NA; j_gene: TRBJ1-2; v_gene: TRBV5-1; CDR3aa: ASSLDASAPSGYT
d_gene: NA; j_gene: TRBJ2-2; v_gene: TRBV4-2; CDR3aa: ASSQGAGPGFSGELF
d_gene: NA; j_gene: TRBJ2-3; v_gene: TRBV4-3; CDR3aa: ASSQDTSGVSTDTQY
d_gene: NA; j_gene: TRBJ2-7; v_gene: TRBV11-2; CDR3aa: ASSPQGGEQY
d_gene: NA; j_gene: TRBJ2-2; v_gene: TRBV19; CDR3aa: ASSIIGGVGTGELF
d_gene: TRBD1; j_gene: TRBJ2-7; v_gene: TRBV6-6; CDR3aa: ASSSGTGSNEQY
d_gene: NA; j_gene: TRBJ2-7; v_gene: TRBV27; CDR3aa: ASSWGASYEQY
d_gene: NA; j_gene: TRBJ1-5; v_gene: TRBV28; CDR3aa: ASSYRDFNQPQH
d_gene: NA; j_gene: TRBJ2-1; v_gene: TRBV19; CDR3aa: ASRYRAASNEQF
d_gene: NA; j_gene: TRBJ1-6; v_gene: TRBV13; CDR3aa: ASSSQSSPLH
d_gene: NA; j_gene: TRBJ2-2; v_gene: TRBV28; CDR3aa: ASSLSMSDTLELF